This T cell receptor (beta chain) was sequenced for a study of T cell repertoires in cytomegalovirus infection. Study-wide points: CMV-specific TCR beta clonotypes restricted by HLA-C were the ones dominating the ex vivo response.

A note on this clonotype: Its cognate antigen is unknown.

Using its own MiXCR run on the reads, TCRdb lists one record per CDR3 protein. The profile shows tens of thousands of distinct CDR3 sequences, around 20% of them singletons. The CDR3 length is 13 residues. Germline-derived CDR1 and CDR2 are LNHNV and YYDKDF (reference sequence). The V end was cut by 2 bases, the J end by 1 base, with 6 bases between. The chain has TRBV15 and TRBJ2-7; D ambiguous. The sample consisted of CD8+ T cells from cultured PBMCs, taken from culture after CMV antigen stimulation. The TCR sequence derives from a human donor in good health (CMV status not recorded). Some clones in this sample may be carry-over from other donors' samples. This CDR3 is CATSRYRSYEQYF. For the CDR3, the DNA is TGTGCCACCAGCAGATATCGGTCCTACGAGCAGTACTTC.